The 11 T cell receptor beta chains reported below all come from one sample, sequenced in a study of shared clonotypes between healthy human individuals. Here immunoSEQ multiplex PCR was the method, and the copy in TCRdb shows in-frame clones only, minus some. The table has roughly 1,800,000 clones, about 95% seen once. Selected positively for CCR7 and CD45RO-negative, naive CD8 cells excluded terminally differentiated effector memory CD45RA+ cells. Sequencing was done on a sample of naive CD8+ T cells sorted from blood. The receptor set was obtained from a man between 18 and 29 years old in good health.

CDR3 loop: CASQGTSGQETQYF. For the CDR3, the DNA is TGTGCCAGCCAGGGGACTAGCGGTCAAGAGACCCAGTACTTC. The chain couples TRBV18 to TRBJ2-5; 11 nucleotides line up with TRBD2. Germline trimming cut 8 bases from V and 2 bases from J; bases unmatched to any gene: 4. In germline, CDR1 is KGHSH, CDR2 LQKENI. The CDR3 has 14 amino acids. Filled out from reference TRBV18 and TRBJ2-5, the complete variable domain reads NAGVMQNPRHLVRRRGQEARLRCSPMKGHSHVYWYRQLPEEGLKFMVYLQKENIIDESGMPKERFSAEFPKEGPSILRIQQVVRGDSAAYFCASQGTSGQETQYFGPGTRLLVL.

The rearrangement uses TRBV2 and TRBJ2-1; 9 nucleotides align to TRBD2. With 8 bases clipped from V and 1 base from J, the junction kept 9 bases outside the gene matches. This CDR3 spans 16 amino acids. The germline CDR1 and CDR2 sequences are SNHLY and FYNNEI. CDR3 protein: CASYGGGATSYNEQFF. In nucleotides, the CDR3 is TGTGCCAGCTATGGCGGGGGGGCCACTTCCTACAATGAGCAGTTCTTC.

DNA for the CDR3: TGTGCCAGCAGCTTAGCAGGGGGTATAGGCACCGGGGAGCTGTTTTTT. Its translation: CASSLAGGIGTGELFF. V and J are TRBV11-2 and TRBJ2-2; 7 nucleotides match TRBD1. CDR3 length: 16 residues. V was pared by 1 base and J by 4 bases, with 6 bases of the junction left unmatched. Germline CDR1 is SGHAT and CDR2 is FQNNGV.

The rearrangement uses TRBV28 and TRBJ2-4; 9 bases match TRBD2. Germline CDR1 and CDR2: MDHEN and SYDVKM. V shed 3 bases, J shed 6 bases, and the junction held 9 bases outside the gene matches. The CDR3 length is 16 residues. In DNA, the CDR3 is TGTGCCAGCAGTTTCTTGCGGGAGGGAGTGGGAAACATTCAGTACTTC. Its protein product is CASSFLREGVGNIQYF.

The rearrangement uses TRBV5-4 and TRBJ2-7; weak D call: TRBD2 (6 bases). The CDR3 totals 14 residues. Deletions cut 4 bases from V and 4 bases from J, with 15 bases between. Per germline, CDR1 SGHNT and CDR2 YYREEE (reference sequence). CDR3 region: CASSPGIAEYEQYF. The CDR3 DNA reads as TGTGCCAGCAGCCCTGGGATAGCGGAGTACGAGCAGTACTTC. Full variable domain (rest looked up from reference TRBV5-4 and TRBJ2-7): ETGVTQSPTHLIKTRGQQVTLRCSSQSGHNTVSWYQQALGQGPQFIFQYYREEENGRGNFPPRFSGLQFPNYSSELNVNALELDDSALYLCASSPGIAEYEQYFGPGTRLTVT.

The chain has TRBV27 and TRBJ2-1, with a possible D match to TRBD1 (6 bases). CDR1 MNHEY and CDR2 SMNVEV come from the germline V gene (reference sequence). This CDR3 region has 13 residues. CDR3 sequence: CASGASTYNEQFF. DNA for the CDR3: TGTGCTTCAGGGGCCAGTACCTACAATGAGCAGTTCTTC.

This chain's CDR3 is CASTTRYRVGYTF. CDR3 in DNA: TGTGCCAGCACCACGCGGTACCGAGTCGGCTACACCTTC. The rearrangement uses TRBV5-8 and TRBJ1-2; unclear D gene. The CDR3 runs to 13 residues. Germline V gene data show CDR1 as SGHTS and CDR2 as YDEGEE. The V and J ends lost 6 bases and 8 bases respectively, with 17 bases between them.

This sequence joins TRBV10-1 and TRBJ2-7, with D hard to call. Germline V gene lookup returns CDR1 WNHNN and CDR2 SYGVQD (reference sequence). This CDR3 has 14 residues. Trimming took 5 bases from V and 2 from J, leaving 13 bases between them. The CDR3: CASSTDAYPYEQYF. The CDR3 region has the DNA TGCGCCAGCAGTACCGACGCGTACCCCTACGAGCAGTACTTC.

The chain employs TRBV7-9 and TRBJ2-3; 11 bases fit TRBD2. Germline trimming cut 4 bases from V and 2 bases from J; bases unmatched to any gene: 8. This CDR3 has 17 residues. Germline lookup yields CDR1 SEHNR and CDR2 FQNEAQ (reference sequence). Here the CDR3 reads CASSSRLAGYDTDTQYF. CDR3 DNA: TGTGCCAGCAGCTCCCGACTAGCGGGATATGACACAGATACGCAGTATTTT.

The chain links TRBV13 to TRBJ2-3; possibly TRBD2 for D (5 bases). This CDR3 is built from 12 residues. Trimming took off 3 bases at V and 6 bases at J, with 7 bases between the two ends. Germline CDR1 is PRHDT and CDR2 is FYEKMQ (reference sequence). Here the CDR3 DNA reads TGTGCCAGCAGCTTCGGACTGGATACGCAGTATTTT. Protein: CASSFGLDTQYF.

In DNA form, the CDR3 reads TGCGCCAGCAGCCAACCTCTGGGACCAACTAACAATGAGCAGTTCTTC. Translating it yields CASSQPLGPTNNEQFF. The chain is built from TRBV4-3 and TRBJ2-1; D assignment may be TRBD1 or TRBD2 (5 bases each). Germline CDR1 LGHNA, CDR2 YSLEER. Trimming stripped 2 bases from V and 5 bases from J, with 16 bases between. The CDR3 runs 16 residues.